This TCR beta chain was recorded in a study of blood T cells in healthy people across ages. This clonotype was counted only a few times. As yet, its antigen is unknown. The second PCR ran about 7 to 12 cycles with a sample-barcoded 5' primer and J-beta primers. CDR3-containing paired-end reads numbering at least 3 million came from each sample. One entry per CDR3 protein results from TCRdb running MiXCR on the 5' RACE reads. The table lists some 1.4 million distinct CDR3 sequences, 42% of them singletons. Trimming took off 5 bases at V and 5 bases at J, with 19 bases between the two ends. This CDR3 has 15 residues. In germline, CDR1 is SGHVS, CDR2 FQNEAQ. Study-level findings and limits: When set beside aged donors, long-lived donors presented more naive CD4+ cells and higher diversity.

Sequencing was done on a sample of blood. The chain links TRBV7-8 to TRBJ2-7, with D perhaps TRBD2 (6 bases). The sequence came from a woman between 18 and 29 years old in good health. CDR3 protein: CASSLSSGGVHEQYF. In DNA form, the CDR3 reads TGTGCCAGCAGCCTTTCATCAGGCGGGGTTCACGAGCAGTACTTC. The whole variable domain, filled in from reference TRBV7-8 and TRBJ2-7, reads GAGVSQSPRYKVAKRGQDVALRCDPISGHVSLFWYQQALGQGPEFLTYFQNEAQLDKSGLPSDRFFAERPEGSVSTLKIQRTQQEDSAVYLCASSLSSGGVHEQYFGPGTRLTVT.